The 18 T cell receptor beta chains reported below all come from one sample, sequenced in a study of T cell repertoires in cytomegalovirus infection. In TCRdb, the reads were re-called with MiXCR into one record per CDR3 protein. The sample lists roughly 77,000 distinct CDR3 sequences, approximately 3.6% occurring once. Sequenced: PBMCs. The source is a human donor in good health (CMV status not recorded). Some clones in this sample may be carry-over from other donors' samples.

There are many counts of this clonotype. This rearrangement joins TRBV7-3 to TRBJ1-4, with 9 bases aligning to TRBD1. The germline CDR1 and CDR2 sequences are SGHTA and FQGTGA. CDR3 length: 15 residues. After removal of 5 bases from V and 6 bases from J, the junction contained 7 bases not matched to a gene. CDR3 coding DNA: TGTGCCAGCAGCATTCCGGGACAGGGACATGAAAAACTGTTTTTT. Its protein is CASSIPGQGHEKLFF.

This clonotype came up many times. The chain uses TRBV7-2 and TRBJ2-1; no firm D call. Trimming cost V 5 bases and J 3 bases, with 8 bases left between them. This CDR3 comprises 13 residues. Per the germline V gene, CDR1 is SGHTA and CDR2 is FQGNSA. The CDR3 sequence is CASSPHYYNEQFF. As DNA, the CDR3 is TGTGCCAGCAGCCCCCACTACTACAATGAGCAGTTCTTC.

This clonotype has a count of ten or more. The CDR3 DNA reads TGTGCCAGCAGTTACAACACAGGTAGCTCTGGAAACACCATATATTTT. Amino acids: CASSYNTGSSGNTIYF. The chain carries TRBV6-6 and TRBJ1-3; TRBD1 is a possible D gene (5 bases). Germline assignment: CDR1 MNHNY and CDR2 SVGAGI (reference sequence). The length of the CDR3 is 16 residues. V lost 2 bases, J lost 0 bases, and 11 bases lay in between.

This clonotype was recorded many times. This sequence joins TRBV7-2 and TRBJ1-2; D unclear. Germline V gene data show CDR1 as SGHTA and CDR2 as FQGNSA. The CDR3 is 15 amino acids. V was clipped by 1 base and J by 4 bases, with 13 bases between them. The CDR3 DNA is TGTGCCAGCAGCTTAGTGAAGACCGTCGCCTATGGCTACACCTTC. This codes for CASSLVKTVAYGYTF. The full variable domain, its missing parts supplied by reference TRBV7-2 and TRBJ1-2, is GAGVSQSPSNKVTEKGKDVELRCDPISGHTALYWYRQSLGQGLEFLIYFQGNSAPDKSGLPSDRFSAERTGGSVSTLTIQRTQQEDSAVYLCASSLVKTVAYGYTFGSGTRLTVV.

This clonotype was found many times. The DNA of the CDR3 is TGTGCCAGCAGCTTAATTGAAGGCCTAGCGGGGGCGGGGACCCAGTACTTC. Translated, it gives CASSLIEGLAGAGTQYF. The chain joins TRBV7-2 to TRBJ2-5; 10 bases agree with TRBD2. Germline CDR1 reads SGHTA; CDR2 reads FQGNSA. V dropped 2 bases and J dropped 7; count of bases not matched to a gene: 13. This CDR3 contains 17 residues.

This clonotype has at least ten counts. The CDR3 here is CASTSGMPNSPLHF. The CDR3 DNA reads as TGTGCCAGCACTTCGGGGATGCCAAATTCACCCCTCCACTTT. V usage is TRBV6-6 and J usage is TRBJ1-6; D is ambiguous. The germline V gene encodes CDR1 MNHNY and CDR2 SVGAGI (reference sequence). The CDR3 has 14 residues. Trimming pared 7 bases from V and 7 bases from J, leaving 14 bases between.

This clonotype was detected many times. The rearrangement joins TRBV2 to TRBJ2-1; D is possibly TRBD2 (7 bases). Trimming stripped 7 bases from V and 6 bases from J, with 13 bases between. The CDR3 spans 13 residues. CDR1 is SNHLY and CDR2 is FYNNEI in the germline V gene. CDR3 amino acids: CASKGDYFNEQFF. Here the CDR3 DNA reads TGTGCCAGCAAGGGGGACTATTTCAATGAGCAGTTCTTC.

Many counts were recorded for this clonotype. The chain links TRBV7-2 to TRBJ2-5, with D perhaps TRBD1 (6 bases). V lost 2 bases to trimming and J lost 5 bases, with 6 bases between them. The CDR3 consists of 12 residues. CDR1 is SGHTA and CDR2 is FQGNSA in the germline V gene. The CDR3 sequence is CASSLRGETQYF. CDR3 coding DNA: TGTGCCAGCAGCTTAAGGGGGGAGACCCAGTACTTC.

This clonotype appeared many times. The chain joins TRBV20-1 to TRBJ2-3; D uncertain. Deletions cut 3 bases from V and 5 bases from J, with 15 bases between. The CDR3 spans 14 residues. CDR1 and CDR2 (germline): DFQATT, SNEGSKA (reference sequence). In DNA form, the CDR3 reads TGCAGTGCTAGCTTGACCTCCGTGGGAGATACGCAGTATTTT. Translated: CSASLTSVGDTQYF.

Many counts were recorded for this clonotype. J is TRBJ2-7 and V is TRBV7-9, with unresolved D. Trimming pared 4 bases from V and 3 bases from J, leaving 19 bases between. Germline V CDR1 and CDR2: SEHNR, FQNEAQ (reference sequence). This CDR3 region has 16 residues. The CDR3 DNA reads TGTGCCAGCAGCTACTCTCCCTTGAAGGCGGACTACGAGCAGTACTTC. This sequence encodes CASSYSPLKADYEQYF.

This clonotype was recorded at least ten times. The J gene is TRBJ2-1, the V gene TRBV28, with 7 nucleotides matching TRBD2. CDR3 size: 14 residues. The V segment lost 7 bases and the J segment 10 bases; nucleotides outside the gene matches: 13. Germline V lookup: CDR1 MDHEN, CDR2 SYDVKM. Here the CDR3 reads CASTEGGPAREQFF. CDR3 in DNA: TGTGCCAGCACGGAGGGAGGGCCAGCCCGGGAGCAGTTCTTC.

This clonotype was observed at least ten times. This sequence joins TRBV6-2 or TRBV6-3 and TRBJ2-7, with D possibly being TRBD1 (5 bases). The CDR3 has 13 amino acids. Germline V CDR1 and CDR2: MNHEY, SVGEGT. Trimming pared 2 bases from V and 0 bases from J, leaving 5 bases between. In nucleotides, the CDR3 is TGTGCCAGCAGTTACGACAGCTCCTACGAGCAGTACTTC. Residues: CASSYDSSYEQYF.

This clonotype was seen ten or more times. V is TRBV7-3 and J is TRBJ2-1, with a tentative D call TRBD1 (6 bases). The CDR3 is made up of 14 amino acids. V dropped 4 bases and J dropped 8 bases, with 15 bases sitting between them. Germline CDR1 SGHTA, CDR2 FQGTGA. The CDR3 region is CASSYTRGADEQFF. As DNA, the CDR3 is TGTGCCAGCAGCTATACCAGGGGTGCGGATGAGCAGTTCTTC.

This clonotype was counted at least ten times. The chain employs TRBV12-3 or TRBV12-4 and TRBJ1-5; D is perhaps TRBD1 (6 bases). Trimming took 1 base from V and 2 from J, leaving 9 bases between them. The CDR3 covers 15 residues. CDR3 in DNA: TGTGCCAGCAGTTTAGGGGGGCAGGGCAATCAGCCCCAGCATTTT. Its translation is CASSLGGQGNQPQHF.

This clonotype occurred many times. The rearrangement joins TRBV12-5 to TRBJ1-2; D possibly corresponds to TRBD1 (6 bases). This CDR3 is 12 amino acids long. CDR1 and CDR2 from the germline V gene are LGHNT and FRNRAP. V lost 5 bases and J lost 8, with 12 bases in between. The CDR3: CASGPDRPGYTF. DNA of the CDR3: TGTGCTAGTGGTCCTGACAGGCCGGGCTACACCTTC.

The chain carries TRBV30 and TRBJ1-4; D gene unclear. V was clipped by 0 bases and J by 6 bases, with 11 bases between them. Germline CDR1 reads GTSNPN; CDR2 reads SVGIG (reference sequence). CDR3 length: 14 amino acids. DNA for the CDR3: TGTGCCTGGAGTGTACGGGCAGGATATGAAAAACTGTTTTTT. It yields the protein CAWSVRAGYEKLFF.

This clonotype was found many times. The V gene is TRBV20-1, the J gene TRBJ2-1; no reliable D call. This CDR3 has 11 residues. Germline V gene lookup returns CDR1 DFQATT and CDR2 SNEGSKA (reference sequence). V gave up 2 bases and J gave up 5 bases, with 4 bases separating them. CDR3 DNA: TGCAGTGCTAGACGACACAATGAGCAGTTCTTC. This sequence encodes CSARRHNEQFF.

This clonotype showed up many times. The chain employs TRBV11-1 and TRBJ2-5, with D perhaps TRBD1 or TRBD2 (6 bases each). V shed 4 bases and J shed 5 bases, with 23 bases lying between them. Germline V CDR1 and CDR2: SGHAT, FQDESV (reference sequence). The CDR3 length is 17 residues. CDR3 loop: CASSSGAQQGYEETQYF. The CDR3 DNA sequence: TGTGCCAGCAGCTCGGGGGCCCAACAGGGATATGAGGAGACCCAGTACTTC.